This T cell receptor (beta chain) came from a study of PD-1 blockade in classical Hodgkin lymphoma. In regard to this clone: The target antigen is unknown.

Autologous stem cell transplantation was followed by relapse in every patient, and brentuximab vedotin exposure varied. There are 14 residues in the CDR3. Germline CDR1 is KGHSH and CDR2 is LQKENI. V was pared by 0 bases and J by 2 bases, with 8 bases between. The study, taken as a whole, reports: By C4D1, CD4+ diversity increased significantly, especially in complete responders.

Using immunoSEQ multiplex PCR, the repertoire was profiled, and TCRdb retains in-frame clones only, with some absent. The sample holds roughly 15,000 clones; approximately 80% are singletons and the top ten take more than 35%. The specimen comprised peripheral blood mononuclear cells (PBMCs), sampled before the second cycle of nivolumab. The J gene is TRBJ2-7, the V gene TRBV18; D remains unclear. The receptor was isolated from a human donor with classical Hodgkin lymphoma. The CDR3 protein is CASSPPSDTYEQYF. The CDR3 DNA sequence: TGTGCCAGCTCACCACCCTCCGATACCTACGAGCAGTACTTC. Drawing the rest from reference TRBV18 and TRBJ2-7, the complete variable domain is NAGVMQNPRHLVRRRGQEARLRCSPMKGHSHVYWYRQLPEEGLKFMVYLQKENIIDESGMPKERFSAEFPKEGPSILRIQQVVRGDSAAYFCASSPPSDTYEQYFGPGTRLTVT.